The sample holds many counts of the clone carrying this T cell receptor (beta chain). Its antigen remains unknown. This CDR3 spans 14 amino acids. Germline V gene lookup returns CDR1 LGHNA and CDR2 YNFKEQ. V was trimmed by 4 bases and J by 3 bases, leaving 12 bases between them. This record comes from a study of T cells in Graves' hyperthyroidism and ophthalmopathy. Findings of the study overall: The model forecast ophthalmopathy, anticipating it by a median about 6.5 months before onset.

Those patients with uncontrolled infection, other autoimmune disease, pregnancy or lactation were excluded. Fresh peripheral blood, roughly 10 ml of it, supplied the PBMCs. RNA transcripts were the template for amplifying TCR beta CDR3 regions. With the HTBI primer set, the TCR CDR3 went through a first round of RT-PCR. MiXCR, applied by TCRdb to the multiplex PCR reads, yields one record per CDR3 protein. The table has some 500,000 distinct CDR3 sequences, around 16% seen once. The genes are TRBV4-2 and TRBJ1-1, with D uncertain. The sample comprised blood. The clonotype was recovered from a woman between 25 and 40 years old with Graves' ophthalmopathy. The CDR3, as DNA: TGTGCCAGCAGCCCGGCTACGAGAGACACTGAAGCTTTCTTT. Residues: CASSPATRDTEAFF.